A selection of T cell receptor beta chains follows, all from one sample in a study of T-cell reconstitution after alpha-beta-depleted transplantation in children. TCRdb called the PCR reads again in MiXCR, with one record for every CDR3 protein. The sample includes 350,000 to 500,000 distinct CDR3 sequences, roughly 43% seen only once; the top ten take under 30%. Source: PBMCs, taken before TCRalphabeta/CD19-depleted stem cell transplant. Receptor source: a girl aged 2 to 9 with aplastic anemia, due to receive a stem cell transplant. Both conserved end residues are part of each CDR3. D genes are given only for firm matches. Size is stated for part of the rows, as once, few or many counts, or as a class when the clone is expanded.

D | J | size | V | DNA | CDR3
. | TRBJ2-2 | many | TRBV7-2 | TGTGCCAGCAGCCTAGGGGTCGGGGAGCTGTTTTTT | CASSLGVGELFF
. | TRBJ2-1 | few | TRBV3-1 | TGTGCCAGCAGCCAAGTCAGCAACAATGAGCAGTTCTTC | CASSQVSNNEQFF
. | TRBJ2-3 | . | TRBV7-9 | TGTGCCAGCAGAAACCGGACAGCCCGTAGGGCAGATACGCAGTATTTT | CASRNRTARRADTQYF
. | TRBJ2-3 | few | TRBV12-3/TRBV12-4 | TGTGCCAGCAGTCGAATGGGGTGGATAGGAGGCACAGATACGCAGTATTTT | CASSRMGWIGGTDTQYF
. | TRBJ2-2 | . | TRBV5-6 | TGTGCCAGCAGCTTGAACAGGCGGACCGGGGAGCTGTTTTTT | CASSLNRRTGELFF
TRBD2 | TRBJ2-7 | . | TRBV6-2/TRBV6-3 | TGTGCCAGCACTCCCGGACTAGCGGGACCCTACGAGCAGTACTTC | CASTPGLAGPYEQYF
. | TRBJ2-1 | once | TRBV5-1 | TGCGCCAGCAGCTTTCAGGGTGAGCAGTTCTTC | CASSFQGEQFF
. | TRBJ2-7 | . | TRBV10-3 | TGTGCCATCAGTGAGGCGGACGAGCAGTACTTC | CAISEADEQYF
. | TRBJ2-1 | . | TRBV7-2 | TGTGCCGGCAGCTTAAAGGAAGGGCCTAGGGGTGAGCAGTTCTTC | CAGSLKEGPRGEQFF
. | TRBJ2-7 | . | TRBV4-2 | TGTGCCAGCAGCCCGAGGCACACCTACGAGCAGTACTTC | CASSPRHTYEQYF
. | TRBJ2-1 | many | TRBV12-3/TRBV12-4 | TGTGCCAGCAGTTGGGGGATGGGTGAGCAGTTCTTC | CASSWGMGEQFF
TRBD1 | TRBJ2-1 | . | TRBV9 | TGTGCCAGCAGCGTATCCGGACAGGACAATGAGCAGTTCTTC | CASSVSGQDNEQFF
. | TRBJ2-4 | few | TRBV5-5 | TGTGCCAGCAGCTTGGGGCTAGCCGGCATTCAGTACTTC | CASSLGLAGIQYF
TRBD1 | TRBJ2-7 | . | TRBV7-3 | TGTGCCAGCAGCCCCACAGGGGCCGGGATCGCCGAGCAGTACTTC | CASSPTGAGIAEQYF
. | TRBJ2-5 | once | TRBV3-1 | TGTGCCACCAGCCAAGGGAACCAATATGAAGAGACCCAGTACTTC | CATSQGNQYEETQYF
TRBD1 | TRBJ1-3 | many | TRBV5-1 | TGCGCCAGCAGCGCGGGACAGATCGGAAACACCATATATTTT | CASSAGQIGNTIYF
. | TRBJ2-3 | . | TRBV24-1 | TGTGCCACCAGTGATTTGCACGGGAGCGGTACAGATACGCAGTATTTT | CATSDLHGSGTDTQYF
TRBD1 | TRBJ2-7 | . | TRBV5-1 | TGCGCCAGCAGCTCTCTGGGACAGGGACTCGGCGAGCAGTACTTC | CASSSLGQGLGEQYF
TRBD1 | TRBJ2-5 | few | TRBV20-1 | TGCAGTGCTAGAGTTAGCCAGGGGGCGGCCCAGTACTTC | CSARVSQGAAQYF
TRBD2 | TRBJ2-1 | many | TRBV7-9 | TGTGCCAGCAGCTTTTCGGCTAGCGGGAGTAATGAGCAGTTCTTC | CASSFSASGSNEQFF
TRBD1 | TRBJ1-1 | few | TRBV5-1 | TGCGCCAGCAGGCTTGGGACAGCCAACACTGAAGCTTTCTTT | CASRLGTANTEAFF
. | TRBJ2-7 | . | TRBV11-2 | TGTGCCAGCAGCCTCCGGCCCTTTTACGAGCAGTACTTC | CASSLRPFYEQYF
TRBD2 | TRBJ2-2 | . | TRBV25-1 | TGTGCCAGCTCTGGACTAGCGTATACCGGGGAGCTGTTTTTT | CASSGLAYTGELFF
. | TRBJ2-5 | . | TRBV20-1 | TGCAGTGCTAGAAGAGACAGGAAAGAGACCCAGTACTTC | CSARRDRKETQYF
. | TRBJ2-7 | few | TRBV7-6 | TGTGCCAGCAGCCCCCCGGGGGTTGAGTCTGAGCAGTACTTC | CASSPPGVESEQYF
. | TRBJ2-5 | . | TRBV5-1 | TGCGCCAGCAGCTCGGGCCTTGGGGGGACCCAGTACTTC | CASSSGLGGTQYF
TRBD2 | TRBJ2-3 | . | TRBV9 | TGTGCCAGCAGCCGTAGCGGGAGCACGTGGAATACGCAGTATTTT | CASSRSGSTWNTQYF
. | TRBJ2-5 | few | TRBV18 | TGTGCCAGCTCACCACCGACCAACCGAGGGGAGACCCAGTACTTC | CASSPPTNRGETQYF
. | TRBJ2-5 | few | TRBV28 | TGTGCCAGCAGTCCTCAAGCCTCCCTCCAAGAGACCCAGTACTTC | CASSPQASLQETQYF
. | TRBJ2-2 | many | TRBV5-1 | TGCGCCAGCAGCTTGGTTTTGACAGGTCCTGGACGGACCGGGGAGCTGTTTTTT | CASSLVLTGPGRTGELFF
TRBD2 | TRBJ2-3 | . | TRBV20-1 | TGCAGTGCTAGATTGGGACTAGCGGGGAGCACAGATACGCAGTATTTT | CSARLGLAGSTDTQYF
TRBD1 | TRBJ2-7 | . | TRBV5-1 | TGCGCCAGCAGCTGGGGGACAGGGCTCAACGAGCAGTACTTC | CASSWGTGLNEQYF
TRBD2 | TRBJ2-7 | many | TRBV20-1 | TGCAGTGCTAGAGACGGACTAGCCGCGCCCTACGAGCAGTACTTC | CSARDGLAAPYEQYF
TRBD1 | TRBJ2-5 | . | TRBV5-1 | TGCGCCAGCAGCTGGGTGGGGACAGGAACAAAAGAGACCCAGTACTTC | CASSWVGTGTKETQYF
TRBD1 | TRBJ1-5 | many | TRBV27 | TGTGCCAGCAGTTCCACCCCCGGGACAGGTTATAATCAGCCCCAGCATTTT | CASSSTPGTGYNQPQHF
. | TRBJ1-2 | few | TRBV6-1 | TGTGCCAGCGGCGAACAGGGCTATGGCTACACCTTC | CASGEQGYGYTF
. | TRBJ2-3 | many | TRBV27 | TGTGCCAGCAGTTTCTCCACCGCCCGTCCGTATTTT | CASSFSTARPYF
. | TRBJ2-7 | few | TRBV6-2/TRBV6-3 | TGTGCCAGCAGTTACCGGCCCAACGGGGGCTACGAGCAGTACTTC | CASSYRPNGGYEQYF
TRBD2 | TRBJ2-5 | . | TRBV3-1 | TGTGCCAGCAGCCAAGATCGGAATAGCGGGGGGGTTAATCAAGAGACCCAGTACTTC | CASSQDRNSGGVNQETQYF
TRBD2 | TRBJ2-3 | few | TRBV7-8 | TGTGCCAGCAGCTCCCTACTAGCGGAACACACAGATACGCAGTATTTT | CASSSLLAEHTDTQYF
TRBD2 | TRBJ2-5 | . | TRBV20-1 | TGCAGTGCTAGAGGAGGCCTAGCGGAGATGAGAGAGACCCAGTACTTC | CSARGGLAEMRETQYF
TRBD1 | TRBJ2-5 | . | TRBV28 | TGTGCCAGCACCCCCGGGACAGGGCTTGAGACCCAGTACTTC | CASTPGTGLETQYF
. | TRBJ2-1 | many | TRBV5-1 | TGCGCCAGCAGCTTACCCGGGTACAGCTCCTACAATGAGCAGTTCTTC | CASSLPGYSSYNEQFF
TRBD2 | TRBJ2-3 | . | TRBV5-1 | TGCGCCAGCAGCCCCGACCCCGGACTAGCGGGGACCACAGATACGCAGTATTTT | CASSPDPGLAGTTDTQYF
. | TRBJ1-2 | . | TRBV5-1 | TGCGCCAGCAGCTTGGAACAGCCTAACTATGGCTACACCTTC | CASSLEQPNYGYTF
TRBD2 | TRBJ2-7 | . | TRBV12-3/TRBV12-4 | TGTGCCAGCAGAGAGGGACTAGCGGATCCCTACGAGCAGTACTTC | CASREGLADPYEQYF
. | TRBJ2-1 | . | TRBV5-1 | TGCGCCAGCAGCTTGGGTCCAGGGAGGGAGCAGTTCTTC | CASSLGPGREQFF
. | TRBJ1-1 | few | TRBV6-1 | TGTGCCAGCAGTCGGGACAATCTGAACACTGAAGCTTTCTTT | CASSRDNLNTEAFF
TRBD1 | TRBJ2-2 | . | TRBV2 | TGTGCCAGCAGGGTACAGGGGGTGCGGACCGGGGAGCTGTTTTTT | CASRVQGVRTGELFF
TRBD2 | TRBJ2-1 | many | TRBV6-1 | TGTGCCAGCAGTGGGGATAGAGCGGGAGGTCCGGGAAATGAGCAGTTCTTC | CASSGDRAGGPGNEQFF